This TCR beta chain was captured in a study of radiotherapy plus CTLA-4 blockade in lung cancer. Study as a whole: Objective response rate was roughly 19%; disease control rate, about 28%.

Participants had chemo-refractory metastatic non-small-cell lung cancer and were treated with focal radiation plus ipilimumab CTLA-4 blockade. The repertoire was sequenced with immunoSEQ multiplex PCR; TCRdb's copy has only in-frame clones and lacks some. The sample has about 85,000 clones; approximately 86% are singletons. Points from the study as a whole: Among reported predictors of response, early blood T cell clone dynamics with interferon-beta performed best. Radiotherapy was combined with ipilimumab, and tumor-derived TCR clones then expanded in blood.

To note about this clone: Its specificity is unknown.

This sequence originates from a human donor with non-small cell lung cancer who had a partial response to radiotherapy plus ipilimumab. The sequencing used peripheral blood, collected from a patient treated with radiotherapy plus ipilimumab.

The CDR3 region is CASSRLLGQGGAEAFF. The CDR3 DNA follows: TGCGCCAGCAGCCGCCTCTTGGGACAGGGTGGGGCTGAAGCTTTCTTT. The chain couples TRBV4-1 to TRBJ1-1, with 9 bases matching TRBD1. This CDR3 has 16 residues. Trimming took 4 bases from V and 6 from J; bases not matched to a gene: 12. Germline CDR1 and CDR2: MGHRA and YSYEKL.